This record covers a single TCR beta chain. Its antigen is currently not known. Within one base of it there is no much larger clone, and no base qualities were kept. Via the germline V gene (reference sequence), CDR1 is SEHNR and CDR2 FQNEAQ. There are 14 amino acids in the CDR3, from cysteine to phenylalanine inclusive. CDR3 DNA only is kept here, 42 bases in frame from base 1. V drops 1 base and J drops 2 bases, leaving 6 bases in between. The donors were included in the validation cohort of roughly 120 subjects, a group kept apart from the roughly 670-subject first cohort. These data belong to a study of cytomegalovirus exposure and HLA in healthy donors (dated by TCRdb to the late 2010s). In the study overall: According to a later analysis, one platform produced both the 110 or so validation repertoires and the approximately 670 repertoires of the first cohort. To predict cytomegalovirus infection status, the study brought together high-throughput TCR immunosequencing, statistical association of individual TCRs with disease status, and machine learning. The study aimed to test whether signatures of past pathogen exposure could be identified by cataloging public T cell receptors. Along with the approximately 650-subject first cohort, a separate validation cohort of over a hundred different subjects was used. Broad study findings and their caveats: The study gave a list of around 170 TCR beta chains associated with cytomegalovirus. It was suggested by the authors that the approach could potentially be generalized to other disease states and immunological phenotypes. Most TCR sequences were seen in very few donors, while some public TCRs were found in many individuals. Cytomegalovirus status was reported to be diagnosed by the classifier with high specificity and sensitivity in both the original and validation cohorts. A later analysis found that TCRs clustered in the first cohort also tended to co-occur in the 95 to 150 validation repertoires, with approximately 93% of cluster scores above 0. A later analysis lacked HLA typing for the validation cohort, so it scored co-occurrence in that cohort across all 120 or so repertoires. A few of the identified cytomegalovirus-associated TCR beta chains were confirmed in vitro to be specific for cytomegalovirus antigens.

The library was prepared using the immunoSEQ multiplex PCR assay. On the study's bioinformatics: To diagnose cytomegalovirus status from the catalog of TCR beta chain sequences, a statistical classification framework was built. TCRdb re-hosts the immuneACCESS table, in-frame sequences only. Its copies lack some clones; in the studies checked, an unresolved V gene accounts for under half of them, and the cause for the rest is not known. D and trimming were read from the DNA, whereas the V and J calls and clone size are those reported in that table. This sample is represented by about 330,000 clones; just over 85% of them were singletons. Of the sample, around 0.8% is held by the ten largest clones.

This receptor was identified in a woman between 18 and 29 years old in good health and CMV-seronegative. The sequence links TRBV7-9 to TRBJ2-1; the D gene is perhaps TRBD2, from 6 matching bases. The source material was PBMCs. The sequenced DNA: TGTGCCAGCAGCTTAGGACTAGCCTACAATGAGCAGTTCTTC. Protein translation: CASSLGLAYNEQFF. Joined to the reference TRBV7-9 and TRBJ2-1 proteins, this CDR3 gives the full variable domain: DTGVSQNPRHKITKRGQNVTFRCDPISEHNRLYWYRQTLGQGPEFLTYFQNEAQLEKSRLLSDRFSAERPKGSFSTLEIQRTEQGDSAMYLCASSLGLAYNEQFFGPGTRLTVL.